This TCR beta chain comes out of a study of blood T cells in healthy people across ages. The V segment lost 4 bases and the J segment 1 base; nucleotides outside the gene matches: 6. Germline assignment: CDR1 SQVTM and CDR2 ANQGSEA. This CDR3 is built from 14 residues. Together with a sample-barcoded 5' primer, a J-beta primer mix was included in a second PCR lasting 7 to 11 cycles. Researchers report that a template-switch adaptor with 12 random nucleotides tagged each cDNA molecule. TCRdb ran MiXCR on the 5' RACE reads and lists one entry per CDR3 protein. The profile shows more than 1,000,000 distinct CDR3 sequences, roughly 24% of them singletons. This same sample was also part of a study on T cells of mothers and their children. That source adds: Slightly higher overlap, not significant, was seen in related mother-child pairs than in unrelated pairs.

This clonotype originated in a girl aged 2-15 years in good health. J is TRBJ2-7 and V is TRBV29-1; 8 nucleotides match TRBD1. Sequencing was performed on blood. CDR3 sequence (DNA): TGCAGCGTTGTCGGGACAGGCCTTTCCTACGAGCAGTACTTC. This gives the protein CSVVGTGLSYEQYF.